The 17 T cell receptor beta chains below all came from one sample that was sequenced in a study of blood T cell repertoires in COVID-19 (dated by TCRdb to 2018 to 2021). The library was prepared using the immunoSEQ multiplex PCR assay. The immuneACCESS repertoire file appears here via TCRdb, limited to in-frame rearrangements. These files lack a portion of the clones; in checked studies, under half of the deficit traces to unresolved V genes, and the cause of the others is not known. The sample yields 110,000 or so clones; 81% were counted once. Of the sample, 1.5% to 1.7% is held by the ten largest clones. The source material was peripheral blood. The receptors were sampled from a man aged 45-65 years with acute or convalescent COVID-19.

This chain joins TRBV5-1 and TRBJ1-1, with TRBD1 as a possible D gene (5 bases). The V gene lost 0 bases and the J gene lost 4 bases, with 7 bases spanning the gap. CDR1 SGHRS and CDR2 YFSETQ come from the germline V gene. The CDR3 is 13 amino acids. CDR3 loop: CASSLGQLTEAFF. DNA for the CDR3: TGCGCCAGCAGCTTGGGACAGCTCACTGAAGCTTTCTTT.

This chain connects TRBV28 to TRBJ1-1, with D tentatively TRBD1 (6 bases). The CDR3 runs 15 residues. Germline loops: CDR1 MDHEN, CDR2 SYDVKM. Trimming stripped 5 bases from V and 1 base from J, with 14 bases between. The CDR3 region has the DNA TGTGCCAGCAGTGCCGGGACACTGAGGAACACTGAAGCTTTCTTT. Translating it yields CASSAGTLRNTEAFF.

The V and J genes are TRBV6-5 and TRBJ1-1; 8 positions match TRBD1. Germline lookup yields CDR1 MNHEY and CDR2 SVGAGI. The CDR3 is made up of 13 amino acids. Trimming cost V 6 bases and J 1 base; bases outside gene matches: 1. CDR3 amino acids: CASRTGGNTEAFF. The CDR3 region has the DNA TGTGCCAGCAGAACAGGGGGGAACACTGAAGCTTTCTTT.

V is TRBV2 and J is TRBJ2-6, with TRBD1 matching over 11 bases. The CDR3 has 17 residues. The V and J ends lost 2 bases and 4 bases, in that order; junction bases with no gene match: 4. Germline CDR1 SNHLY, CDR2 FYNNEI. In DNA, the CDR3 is TGTGCCAGCAGTGAAAGCGGACAGGGGGCCGGGGCCAACGTCCTGACTTTC. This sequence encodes CASSESGQGAGANVLTF.

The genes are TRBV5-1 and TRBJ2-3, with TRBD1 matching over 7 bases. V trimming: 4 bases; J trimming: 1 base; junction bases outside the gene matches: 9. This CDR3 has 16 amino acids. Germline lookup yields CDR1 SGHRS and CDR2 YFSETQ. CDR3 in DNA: TGCGCCAGCAGCCGAAGACAGGGAAGGGGCACAGATACGCAGTATTTT. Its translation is CASSRRQGRGTDTQYF.

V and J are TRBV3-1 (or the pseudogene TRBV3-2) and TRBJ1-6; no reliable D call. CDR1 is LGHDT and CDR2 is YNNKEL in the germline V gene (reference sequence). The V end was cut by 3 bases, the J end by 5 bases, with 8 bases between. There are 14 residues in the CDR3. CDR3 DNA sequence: TGTGCCAGCAGCCATGGTCAGGATAATTCACCCCTCCACTTT. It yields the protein CASSHGQDNSPLHF.

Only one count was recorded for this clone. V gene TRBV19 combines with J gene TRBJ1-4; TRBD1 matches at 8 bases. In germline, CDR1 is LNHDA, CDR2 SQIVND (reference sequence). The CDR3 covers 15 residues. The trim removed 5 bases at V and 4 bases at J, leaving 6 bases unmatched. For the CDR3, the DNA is TGTGCCAGTAGTCACCGGGACAGGCTTAATGAAAAACTGTTTTTT. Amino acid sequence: CASSHRDRLNEKLFF.

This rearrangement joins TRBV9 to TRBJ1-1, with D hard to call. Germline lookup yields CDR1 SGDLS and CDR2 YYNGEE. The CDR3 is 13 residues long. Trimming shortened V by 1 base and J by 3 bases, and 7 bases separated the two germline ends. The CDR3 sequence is CASSVSGYTEAFF. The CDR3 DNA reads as TGTGCCAGCAGCGTATCGGGGTACACTGAAGCTTTCTTT.

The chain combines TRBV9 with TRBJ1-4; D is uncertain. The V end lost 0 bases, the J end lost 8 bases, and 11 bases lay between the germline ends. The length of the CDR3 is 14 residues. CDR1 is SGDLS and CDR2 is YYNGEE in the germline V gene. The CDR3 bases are TGTGCCAGCAGCGTAGAGGTAGGAGGGGAAAAACTGTTTTTT. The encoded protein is CASSVEVGGEKLFF.

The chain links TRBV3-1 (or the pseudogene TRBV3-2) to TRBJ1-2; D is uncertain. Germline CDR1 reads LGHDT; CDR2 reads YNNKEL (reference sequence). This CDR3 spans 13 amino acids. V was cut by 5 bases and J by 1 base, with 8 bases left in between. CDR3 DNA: TGTGCCAGCAGCAGCCGGGTTAACTATGGCTACACCTTC. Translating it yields CASSSRVNYGYTF.

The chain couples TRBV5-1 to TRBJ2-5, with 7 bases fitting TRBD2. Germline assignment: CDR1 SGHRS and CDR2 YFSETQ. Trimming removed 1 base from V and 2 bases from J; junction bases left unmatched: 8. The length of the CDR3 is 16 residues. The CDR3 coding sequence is TGCGCCAGCAGCTTGAGTCGTGCGGGAGTGCAAGAGACCCAGTACTTC. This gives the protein CASSLSRAGVQETQYF.

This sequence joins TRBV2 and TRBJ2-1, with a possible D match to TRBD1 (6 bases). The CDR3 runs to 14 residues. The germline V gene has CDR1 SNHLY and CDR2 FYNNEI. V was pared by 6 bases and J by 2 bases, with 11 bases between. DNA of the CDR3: TGTGCCAGCAGCGGGACATTAGCCTACAATGAGCAGTTCTTC. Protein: CASSGTLAYNEQFF.

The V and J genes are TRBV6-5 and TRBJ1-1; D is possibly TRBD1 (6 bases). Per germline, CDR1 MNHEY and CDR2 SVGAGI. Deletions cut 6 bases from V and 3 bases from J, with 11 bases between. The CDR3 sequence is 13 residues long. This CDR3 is CASSRGKDTEAFF. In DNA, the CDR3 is TGTGCCAGCAGCAGGGGAAAAGACACTGAAGCTTTCTTT.

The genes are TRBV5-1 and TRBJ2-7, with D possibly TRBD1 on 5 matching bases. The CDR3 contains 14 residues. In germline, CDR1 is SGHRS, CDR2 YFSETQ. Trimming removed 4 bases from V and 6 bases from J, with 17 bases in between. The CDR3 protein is CASSLEWTQGEQYF. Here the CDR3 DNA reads TGCGCCAGCAGCCTGGAATGGACCCAGGGCGAGCAGTACTTC.

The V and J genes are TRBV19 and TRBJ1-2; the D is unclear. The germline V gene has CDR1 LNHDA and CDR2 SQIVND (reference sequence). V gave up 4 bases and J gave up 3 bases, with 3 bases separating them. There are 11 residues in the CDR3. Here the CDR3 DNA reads TGTGCCAGTAGTAGCGACTATGGCTACACCTTC. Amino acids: CASSSDYGYTF.

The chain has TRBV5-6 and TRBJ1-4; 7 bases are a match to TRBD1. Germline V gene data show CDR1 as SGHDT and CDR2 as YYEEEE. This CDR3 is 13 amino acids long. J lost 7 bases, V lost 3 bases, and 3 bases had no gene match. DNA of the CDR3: TGTGCCAGCAGCTCGACAGGGAGTGAAAAACTGTTTTTT. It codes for CASSSTGSEKLFF.

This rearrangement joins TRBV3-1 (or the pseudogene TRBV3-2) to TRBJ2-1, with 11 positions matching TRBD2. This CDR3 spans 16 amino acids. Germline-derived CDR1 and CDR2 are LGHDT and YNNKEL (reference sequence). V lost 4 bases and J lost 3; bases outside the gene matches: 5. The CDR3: CASSPRLAGLYNEQFF. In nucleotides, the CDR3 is TGTGCCAGCAGCCCCAGACTAGCGGGGCTCTACAATGAGCAGTTCTTC.